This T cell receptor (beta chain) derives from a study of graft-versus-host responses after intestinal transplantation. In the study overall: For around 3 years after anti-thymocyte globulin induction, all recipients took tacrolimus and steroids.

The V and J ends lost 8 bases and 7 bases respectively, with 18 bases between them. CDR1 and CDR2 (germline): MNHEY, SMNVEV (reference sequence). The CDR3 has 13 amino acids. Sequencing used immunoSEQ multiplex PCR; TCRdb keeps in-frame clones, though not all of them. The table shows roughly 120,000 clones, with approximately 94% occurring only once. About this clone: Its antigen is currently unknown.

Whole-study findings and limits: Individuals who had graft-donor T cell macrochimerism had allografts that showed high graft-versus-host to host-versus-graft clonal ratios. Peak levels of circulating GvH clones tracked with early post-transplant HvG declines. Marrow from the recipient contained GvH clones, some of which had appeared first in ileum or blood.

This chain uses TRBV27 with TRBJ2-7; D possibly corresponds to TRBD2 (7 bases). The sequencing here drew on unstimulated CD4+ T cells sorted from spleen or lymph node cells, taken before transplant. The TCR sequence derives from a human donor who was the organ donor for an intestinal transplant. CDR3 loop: CASAPDGGAEQYF. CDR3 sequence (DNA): TGTGCCAGCGCCCCCGATGGGGGGGCAGAGCAGTACTTC.